The 19 T cell receptor beta chains listed next were all sequenced from one sample in a study of shared clonotypes between healthy human individuals. Assay: immunoSEQ multiplex PCR; the TCRdb copy retains only in-frame clones and omits some. The data show around 940,000 clones, over 75% seen once. Sequencing used memory CD4+ T cells sorted from blood. Subset: CD45RA-negative fraction. Receptor source: a man aged 18 to 30 in good health.

The V gene is TRBV6-1, the J gene TRBJ2-3, with TRBD1 as a possible D gene (6 bases). Trimming removed 10 bases at V and 2 bases at J, with 16 bases between. This CDR3 is 14 amino acids long. Germline CDR1 reads MNHNS; CDR2 reads SASEGT. As DNA, the CDR3 is TGTGCCATCCGGGACAAAAACCCCACAGATACGCAGTATTTT. Residues: CAIRDKNPTDTQYF.

The chain is built from TRBV7-2 and TRBJ2-5; 12 bases map to TRBD2. Trimming cost V 1 base and J 4 bases; bases outside gene matches: 4. Germline loops: CDR1 SGHTA, CDR2 FQGNSA. CDR3 size: 16 residues. The CDR3 reads CASSLVSGLAGETQYF. CDR3 bases: TGTGCCAGCAGCTTAGTATCGGGACTAGCGGGAGAGACCCAGTACTTC.

The chain is built from TRBV11-2 and TRBJ2-1; 13 bases fit TRBD2. The length of the CDR3 is 16 residues. Germline V gene sequence: CDR1 SGHAT, CDR2 FQNNGV. Trimming removed 5 bases from V and 6 bases from J; junction bases left unmatched: 7. CDR3: CASSQLGLAGANEQFF. DNA for the CDR3: TGTGCCAGCAGCCAGCTAGGACTAGCGGGAGCCAATGAGCAGTTCTTC.

V usage is TRBV9 and J usage is TRBJ2-1; weak D call: TRBD2 (7 bases). From germline, CDR1 is SGDLS and CDR2 YYNGEE. The CDR3 runs to 16 residues. Trimming pared 6 bases from V and 0 bases from J, leaving 16 bases between. DNA for the CDR3: TGTGCCAGCACCCTTGGCGGGGGCAGCTCCTACAATGAGCAGTTCTTC. Its protein is CASTLGGGSSYNEQFF.

The chain links TRBV10-3 to TRBJ2-7, with D perhaps assigned TRBD1 or TRBD2 (5 bases each). This CDR3 spans 13 amino acids. CDR1 and CDR2 (germline): ENHRY, SYGVKD. V shed 6 bases and J shed 2 bases, with 11 bases lying between them. The CDR3 region has the DNA TGTGCCATCAGGGGGGACGGTACCTACGAGCAGTACTTC. Translating gives CAIRGDGTYEQYF.

The chain links TRBV5-8 to TRBJ2-7; TRBD1 is a possible D gene (6 bases). Per the germline V gene, CDR1 is SGHTS and CDR2 is YDEGEE. CDR3 length: 13 amino acids. The germline V and J ends were trimmed by 2 bases and 7 bases, with 13 bases remaining between them. The CDR3 region is CASSLGQNREQYF. In DNA form, the CDR3 reads TGTGCCAGCAGCTTAGGACAGAATAGGGAGCAGTACTTC.

This clone was detected only a few times. J is TRBJ1-1 and V is TRBV5-1; D call uncertain. Between the trimmed V and J ends, which lost 6 bases and 1 base, there was a span of 7 bases. Germline CDR1 is SGHRS and CDR2 is YFSETQ. This CDR3 region has 12 residues. CDR3: CASTSSNTEAFF. The CDR3 DNA reads TGCGCCAGCACATCTTCGAACACTGAAGCTTTCTTT.

This clone has a handful of counts. The chain recombines TRBV28 with TRBJ1-1; D may be TRBD1 (6 bases). The germline gives CDR1 MDHEN, CDR2 SYDVKM. The CDR3 sequence is 15 residues long. V gave up 6 bases and J gave up 6 bases, with 20 bases separating them. As DNA, the CDR3 is TGTGCCAGCAGAACATCAACAGGGTCCCACGCTGAAGCTTTCTTT. Translation: CASRTSTGSHAEAFF.

This chain uses TRBV5-1 with TRBJ1-1; D is unclear. CDR1 and CDR2 (germline): SGHRS, YFSETQ. Deletions cut 3 bases from V and 3 bases from J, with 18 bases between. The CDR3 runs to 16 residues. In DNA form, the CDR3 reads TGCGCCAGCAGCTGGGGAGGTTTAGGACGGGACACTGAAGCTTTCTTT. Protein product: CASSWGGLGRDTEAFF.

This chain links TRBV5-1 with TRBJ2-1, with 7 positions matching TRBD1. Germline CDR1 SGHRS, CDR2 YFSETQ. CDR3 length: 14 residues. V trimming: 4 bases; J trimming: 7 bases; junction bases outside the gene matches: 8. Written as DNA, the CDR3 is TGCGCCAGCAGCCCCGACAGGGCAGGGAATGAGCAGTTCTTC. It encodes CASSPDRAGNEQFF.

The V call is TRBV19, the J call TRBJ2-2; D uncertain. This CDR3 region has 14 residues. Germline lookup yields CDR1 LNHDA and CDR2 SQIVND (reference sequence). The germline V and J ends were trimmed by 0 bases and 6 bases, with 8 bases remaining between them. This chain's CDR3 is CASSIETAAGELFF. In nucleotides, the CDR3 is TGTGCCAGTAGTATAGAAACAGCCGCCGGGGAGCTGTTTTTT.

This chain joins TRBV7-9 and TRBJ1-6; a weak D match, TRBD1 (5 bases). Trimming left V 5 bases short and J 6 bases short, with 11 bases between. Germline V gene sequence: CDR1 SEHNR, CDR2 FQNEAQ (reference sequence). The CDR3 runs to 14 residues. CDR3 loop: CASSPGVVNSPLHF. DNA of the CDR3: TGTGCCAGCAGCCCGGGGGTTGTTAATTCACCCCTCCACTTT.

V is TRBV19 and J is TRBJ2-6, with 9 bases that match TRBD2. The CDR3 contains 18 residues. Germline V lookup: CDR1 LNHDA, CDR2 SQIVND (reference sequence). The V segment lost 3 bases and the J segment 2 bases; nucleotides outside the gene matches: 8. The CDR3 sequence is CASSIDLAGAPGANVLTF. The CDR3 nucleotides read TGTGCCAGTAGTATTGATTTAGCGGGAGCACCTGGGGCCAACGTCCTGACTTTC.

The chain employs TRBV7-2 and TRBJ1-2; D remains ambiguous. Germline V gene lookup returns CDR1 SGHTA and CDR2 FQGNSA. The CDR3 totals 13 residues. The V end lost 3 bases, the J end lost 2 bases, and 7 bases lay between the germline ends. DNA for the CDR3: TGTGCCAGCAGCTTGCAGGTGAACTATGGCTACACCTTC. Translated: CASSLQVNYGYTF.

This sequence joins TRBV15 and TRBJ1-5; D gene uncertain. The V and J ends lost 1 base and 4 bases respectively, with 11 bases between them. In germline, CDR1 is LNHNV, CDR2 YYDKDF (reference sequence). The CDR3 covers 15 residues. The CDR3 coding sequence is TGTGCCACCAGCAGAGGGCTGGTGTCAAATCAGCCCCAGCATTTT. Residues: CATSRGLVSNQPQHF.

The rearrangement uses TRBV4-2 and TRBJ1-4; 10 bases align to TRBD1. V dropped 5 bases and J dropped 5; count of bases not matched to a gene: 8. The CDR3 length is 16 residues. CDR1 and CDR2 from the germline V gene are LGHNA and YNFKEQ. For the CDR3, the DNA is TGTGCCAGCAGCACCGGACAGGGGGGCACGAATGAAAAACTGTTTTTT. Protein sequence: CASSTGQGGTNEKLFF.

The table lists this clone with a few counts. The chain recombines TRBV6-1 with TRBJ1-4; D gene unclear. Per germline, CDR1 MNHNS and CDR2 SASEGT. This CDR3 has 13 residues. V lost 7 bases and J 8 bases, leaving 14 bases between the germline ends. CDR3 nucleotide sequence: TGTGCCAGCACGGGTTCTGCCGTCGAAAAACTGTTTTTT. Translated: CASTGSAVEKLFF.

The chain carries TRBV29-1 and TRBJ2-3, with 7 bases that match TRBD2. Germline V gene lookup returns CDR1 SQVTM and CDR2 ANQGSEA. V trimming: 5 bases; J trimming: 2 bases; junction bases outside the gene matches: 13. This CDR3 region has 16 residues. CDR3 bases: TGCAGCGTTCCCCAAACGGCGGGGACTATCACAGATACGCAGTATTTT. Translating gives CSVPQTAGTITDTQYF.

This chain uses TRBV6-1 with TRBJ2-3, with D perhaps TRBD2 (6 bases). Trimming took off 6 bases at V and 3 bases at J, with 10 bases between the two ends. The CDR3 is made up of 13 amino acids. Germline CDR1 reads MNHNS; CDR2 reads SASEGT. This CDR3 is CASREGMTDTQYF. CDR3 nucleotide sequence: TGTGCCAGCAGGGAGGGAATGACAGATACGCAGTATTTT.